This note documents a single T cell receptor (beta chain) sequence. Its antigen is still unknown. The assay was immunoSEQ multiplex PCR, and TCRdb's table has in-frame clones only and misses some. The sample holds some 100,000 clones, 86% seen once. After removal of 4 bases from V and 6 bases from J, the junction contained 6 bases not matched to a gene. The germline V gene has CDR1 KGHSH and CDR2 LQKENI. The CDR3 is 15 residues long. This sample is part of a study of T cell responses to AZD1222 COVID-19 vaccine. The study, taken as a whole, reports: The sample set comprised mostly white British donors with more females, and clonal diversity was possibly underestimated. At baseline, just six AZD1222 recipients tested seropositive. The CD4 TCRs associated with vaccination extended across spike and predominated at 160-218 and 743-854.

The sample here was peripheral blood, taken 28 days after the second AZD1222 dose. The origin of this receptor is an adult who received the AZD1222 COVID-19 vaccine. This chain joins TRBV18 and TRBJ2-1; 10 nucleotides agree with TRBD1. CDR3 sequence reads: CASSHRDRGGNEQFF. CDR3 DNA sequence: TGTGCCAGCTCACATCGGGACAGGGGAGGCAATGAGCAGTTCTTC.